This is a list of T cell receptor beta chains from one sample in a study of cytomegalovirus exposure and HLA in healthy donors. TCRdb's table, derived via immunoSEQ multiplex PCR, lists solely in-frame clones and lacks some. The data show some 170,000 clones, roughly 77% seen once. The specimen sequenced was PBMCs. The source is a woman aged 18-29 years in good health and CMV-seronegative. CDR3s include the opening cysteine and the closing phenylalanine or tryptophan. Each record gives: J gene, D gene, clone size, V gene, CDR3 DNA, CDR3 protein. A D gene is named only where the DNA matches it firmly. Some rows have no size entry. The others give once, few or many, or a class for an expanded clone.

J: TRBJ2-7; D: TRBD1; size: few; V: TRBV19; DNA: TGTGCCAGTAGTAATGGACAGGGGGAAATCTACGAGCAGTACTTC; CDR3: CASSNGQGEIYEQYF
J: TRBJ1-4; D: .; size: .; V: TRBV6-5; DNA: TGTGCCAGCAGTTACACGGGGGGATCCTATGAAAAACTGTTTTTT; CDR3: CASSYTGGSYEKLFF
J: TRBJ1-1; D: .; size: .; V: TRBV5-1; DNA: TGCGCCAGCAGCCCCTTCGCAGGTAACACTGAAGCTTTCTTT; CDR3: CASSPFAGNTEAFF
J: TRBJ2-1; D: TRBD2; size: .; V: TRBV19; DNA: TGTGCCAGTAGTCTAAGGACTAGCGGGAGCTCCTACAATGAGCAGTTCTTC; CDR3: CASSLRTSGSSYNEQFF
J: TRBJ1-6; D: .; size: .; V: TRBV2; DNA: TGTGCCAGCAGTCACAGGGATTCACCCCTCCACTTT; CDR3: CASSHRDSPLHF
J: TRBJ1-2; D: .; size: .; V: TRBV9; DNA: TGTGCCAGCAGCGTAGGGGCAGGGTCGAACTATGGCTACACCTTC; CDR3: CASSVGAGSNYGYTF
J: TRBJ2-5; D: .; size: .; V: TRBV6-1; DNA: TGTGCCAGCAGTGGCGGCAGCCCGGCGACCCAGTACTTC; CDR3: CASSGGSPATQYF
J: TRBJ2-7; D: TRBD1; size: .; V: TRBV5-1; DNA: TGCGCCAGCAGCCAAGGACAGGGGGCCGAGCAGTACTTC; CDR3: CASSQGQGAEQYF
J: TRBJ1-1; D: .; size: .; V: TRBV5-1; DNA: TGCGCCAGCAGCTTGGCCTCCGGTGAAAATGCTTTCTTT; CDR3: CASSLASGENAFF
J: TRBJ2-6; D: .; size: .; V: TRBV7-2; DNA: TGTGCCAGCAGCTTGGCAGGGCTATATGGGGCCAACGTCCTGACTTTC; CDR3: CASSLAGLYGANVLTF
J: TRBJ1-4; D: .; size: once; V: TRBV28; DNA: TGTGCCAGCAGTTTGGTGGGCTACATTGCAACTAATGAAAAACTGTTTTTT; CDR3: CASSLVGYIATNEKLFF
J: TRBJ1-5; D: .; size: medium-sized; V: TRBV10-2; DNA: TGCGCCACCAGCATAGGGACTTCTCATCAGCCCCAGCATTTT; CDR3: CATSIGTSHQPQHF
J: TRBJ2-3; D: .; size: .; V: TRBV11-3; DNA: TGTGCCAGCAGCTTAGATTTTCTCTCCACAGATACGCAGTATTTT; CDR3: CASSLDFLSTDTQYF
J: TRBJ2-6; D: .; size: .; V: TRBV5-6; DNA: TGTGCCAGCAGCTTCGGGTACTCTGGGGCCAACGTCCTGACTTTC; CDR3: CASSFGYSGANVLTF
J: TRBJ2-1; D: .; size: .; V: TRBV5-1; DNA: TGCGCCAGCACCTCCGGGGAGGTGTACAATGAGCAGTTCTTC; CDR3: CASTSGEVYNEQFF
J: TRBJ2-1; D: TRBD2; size: .; V: TRBV10-2; DNA: TGCGCCAGCACTCTCGGACTAGGCCTCAATGAGCAGTTCTTC; CDR3: CASTLGLGLNEQFF
J: TRBJ2-7; D: TRBD2; size: .; V: TRBV29-1; DNA: TGCAGCGCAGGACGGCGGGGGGACCGTTGGGAGCAGTACTTC; CDR3: CSAGRRGDRWEQYF
J: TRBJ2-7; D: .; size: .; V: TRBV6-1; DNA: TGTGCCAGCACCCCGATGACAGCTACCTACGAGCAGTACTTC; CDR3: CASTPMTATYEQYF
J: TRBJ2-1; D: TRBD2; size: .; V: TRBV18; DNA: TGTGCCAGCTCACCACAATCCACTAGCGCCTACAATGAGCAGTTCTTC; CDR3: CASSPQSTSAYNEQFF
J: TRBJ1-5; D: .; size: .; V: TRBV7-9; DNA: TGTGCCAGCAGCTTAGCGGGGGGGAATCAGCCCCAGCATTTT; CDR3: CASSLAGGNQPQHF
J: TRBJ2-6; D: .; size: .; V: TRBV27; DNA: TGTGCCGCTAGCCAGGCCTCTGGGGCCAACGTCCTGACTTTC; CDR3: CAASQASGANVLTF
J: TRBJ2-2; D: .; size: .; V: TRBV5-1; DNA: TGCGCCAGCAGCTATCTGGGACATACGAACACCGGGGAGCTGTTTTTT; CDR3: CASSYLGHTNTGELFF
J: TRBJ2-1; D: TRBD2; size: .; V: TRBV28; DNA: TGTGCCAGCACCCCTGGGGGGAGGGTGGTCAATGAGCAGTTCTTC; CDR3: CASTPGGRVVNEQFF
J: TRBJ1-1; D: .; size: once; V: TRBV27; DNA: TGTGCCAGCAGTTACGATAGGAACACTGAAGCTTTCTTT; CDR3: CASSYDRNTEAFF
J: TRBJ1-2; D: .; size: .; V: TRBV4-2; DNA: TGTGCCAGCAGCCAAGTAGCGGGCAGAGGTAACTATGGCTACACCTTC; CDR3: CASSQVAGRGNYGYTF
J: TRBJ2-7; D: .; size: .; V: TRBV18; DNA: TGTGCCAGCTCCCCCGGGACTCCCTACGAGCAGTACTTC; CDR3: CASSPGTPYEQYF
J: TRBJ2-3; D: .; size: .; V: TRBV29-1; DNA: TGCAGCGTTGACCAACGGGAACGTACAGATACGCAGTATTTT; CDR3: CSVDQRERTDTQYF
J: TRBJ2-3; D: TRBD1; size: .; V: TRBV18; DNA: TGTGCCAGCTCACCAGGAAAGCTGGGGAACAGGGGGTACACAGATACGCAGTATTTT; CDR3: CASSPGKLGNRGYTDTQYF
J: TRBJ2-1; D: .; size: .; V: TRBV7-2; DNA: TGTGCCAGCAGCCCCTTTGACCGGGGGCAGTTCTTC; CDR3: CASSPFDRGQFF
J: TRBJ2-7; D: TRBD1; size: .; V: TRBV6-5; DNA: TGTGCCAGCAGTCCAGGACAGGGGGGCTACGAGCAGTACTTC; CDR3: CASSPGQGGYEQYF
J: TRBJ2-7; D: TRBD1; size: .; V: TRBV27; DNA: TGTGCCAGCAGTTTATCGGGACAGGGATTTTCCTACGAGCAGTACTTC; CDR3: CASSLSGQGFSYEQYF